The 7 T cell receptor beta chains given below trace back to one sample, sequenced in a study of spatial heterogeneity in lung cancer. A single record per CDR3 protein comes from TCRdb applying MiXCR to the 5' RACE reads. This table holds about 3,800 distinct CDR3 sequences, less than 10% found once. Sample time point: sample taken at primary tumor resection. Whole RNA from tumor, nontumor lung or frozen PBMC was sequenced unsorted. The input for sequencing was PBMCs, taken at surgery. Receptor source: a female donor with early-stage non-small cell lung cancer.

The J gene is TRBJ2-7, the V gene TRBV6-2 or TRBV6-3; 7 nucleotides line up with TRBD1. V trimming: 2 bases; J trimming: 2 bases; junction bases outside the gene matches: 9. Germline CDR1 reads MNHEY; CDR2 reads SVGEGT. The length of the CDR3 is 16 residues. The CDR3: CASSYIGTAITYEQYF. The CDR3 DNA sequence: TGTGCCAGCAGTTACATCGGGACAGCGATTACCTACGAGCAGTACTTC.

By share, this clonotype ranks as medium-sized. CDR3 sequence (DNA): TGCAGCGTTCACGCGGACAGGGAGAACATTCAGTACTTC. Translated: CSVHADRENIQYF. The V call is TRBV29-1, the J call TRBJ2-4, with 8 bases fitting TRBD1. Germline V gives CDR1 SQVTM, CDR2 ANQGSEA. The J segment lost 7 bases and the V segment lost 5 bases, leaving 7 bases of the junction unmatched. CDR3 size: 13 residues.

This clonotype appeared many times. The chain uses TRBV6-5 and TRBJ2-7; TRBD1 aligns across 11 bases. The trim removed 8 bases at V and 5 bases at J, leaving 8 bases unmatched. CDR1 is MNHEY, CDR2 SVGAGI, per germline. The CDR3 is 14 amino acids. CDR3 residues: CASYKMGQGDEQYF. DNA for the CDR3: TGTGCCAGCTATAAGATGGGACAGGGGGACGAGCAGTACTTC.

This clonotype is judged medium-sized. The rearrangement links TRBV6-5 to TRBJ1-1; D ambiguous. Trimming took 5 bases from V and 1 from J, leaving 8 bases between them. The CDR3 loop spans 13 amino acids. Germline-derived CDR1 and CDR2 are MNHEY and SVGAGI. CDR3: CASSPGPNTEAFF. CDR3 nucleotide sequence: TGTGCCAGCAGTCCCGGTCCGAACACTGAAGCTTTCTTT.

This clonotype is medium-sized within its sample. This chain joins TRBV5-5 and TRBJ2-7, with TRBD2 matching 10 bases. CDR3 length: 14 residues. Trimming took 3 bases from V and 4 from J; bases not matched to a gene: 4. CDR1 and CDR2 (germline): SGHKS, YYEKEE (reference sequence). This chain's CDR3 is CASSWSGGAYEQYF. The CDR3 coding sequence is TGTGCCAGCAGCTGGAGCGGGGGGGCTTACGAGCAGTACTTC.

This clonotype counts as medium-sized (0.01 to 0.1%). CDR3 region: CASSYMATGAYEQYF. The CDR3 nucleotides are TGTGCCAGCAGTTACATGGCCACGGGGGCCTACGAGCAGTACTTC. V is TRBV6-5 and J is TRBJ2-7, with a possible D match to TRBD2 (6 bases). Germline CDR1 MNHEY, CDR2 SVGAGI. The length of the CDR3 is 15 residues. Trimming removed 2 bases from V and 2 bases from J, with 13 bases in between.

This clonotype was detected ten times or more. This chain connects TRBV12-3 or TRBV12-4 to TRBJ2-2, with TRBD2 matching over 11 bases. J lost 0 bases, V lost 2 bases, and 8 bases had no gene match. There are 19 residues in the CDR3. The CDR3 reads CASSLNLAGGGANTGELFF. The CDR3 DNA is TGTGCCAGCAGTTTAAACCTAGCGGGGGGCGGGGCGAACACCGGGGAGCTGTTTTTT.